The sequence of this T cell receptor beta chain was determined in a study of blood T cell repertoires in COVID-19 (dated by TCRdb to 2020 to 2022). General notes on the study: Samples covering the acute and convalescent phases of COVID-19 were provided by collaborators in the United States, Italy and Spain. The samples were drawn from the first 160 participants of the ongoing ImmuneRACE study and from 950 to 1,500 subjects provided by 6 global collaborators. Where HLA class I and class II types were available, the types were taken from metadata supplied by the sample provider, not from assay-based typing. The sample metadata nearly always contained a de-identified subject ID, COVID-19 status, age in years and sex. The material from the prospective study consisted of cDNA or gDNA derived from T cells, B-cell-depleted T cells, or PBMCs. The repertoires were released in a freely available public database intended as a resource for research on the immune response to SARS-CoV-2. Subjects who had been exposed to COVID-19, were actively infected with it, or had recovered from it provided the deeply sampled blood TCRbeta repertoires that made up the dataset. Study-wide conclusions, independent of this receptor: The quantity of clinical and demographic metadata differed by source and by participant and was supplied without curation.

In the prospective study, participants were 18 to 89 years old, resided in under 30 geographic areas of the United States, and were enrolled through a virtual design. To assign participants to cohorts, the prospective study relied on clinical history that participants themselves reported in a screening survey and a study questionnaire. Recovered participants in ImmuneRACE Cohort 3 were defined by two consecutive negative NP/OP PCR tests, clearance by a healthcare professional, or resolution of symptoms. In the prospective study, mobile phlebotomists collected whole blood, serum and a nasopharyngeal or oropharyngeal swab from each participant. Over an approximately 2-month period, participants in the prospective study had the option of providing additional blood draws and questionnaires. Before DNA extraction, prospective study blood samples were shipped either frozen or at room temperature. Its CDR3 holds 12 amino acids, cysteine through phenylalanine. CDR3 DNA only is kept here, 36 bases in frame from base 1. V was cut back by 0 bases and J by 1 base, leaving a gap of 2 bases between them. For CDR1 and CDR2, the germline V gene lists SGHTS and YDEGEE.

TCRbeta CDR3 regions were amplified from genomic DNA by means of the immunoSEQ Assay, a bias-controlled multiplex PCR. The authors' analysis ran thus. Nucleated cell counts per sample were estimated from amplification of reference gene primers within the assay. Sequence reads were collapsed and filtered to measure the absolute abundance of every unique TCRbeta CDR3 rearrangement. For each sample, productive Simpson clonality was calculated by taking the square root of Simpson's diversity index across productive rearrangements. TCRdb took this table from immuneACCESS and kept in-frame rearrangements with V and J called. Such tables lack part of the clones; where checked against another copy, unresolved V genes explain under half of the gap, and the rest is unexplained. V, J and clone size were drawn from that table, and D and trimming were deduced from the DNA. Here the sample has 290,000 or so clones; more than 80% occur a single time. The top ten hold roughly 1.1% of the sample.

A word on this clone: The specificity of this receptor is unknown. No clone much larger than this one lies a single base away; base qualities are absent.

Sequencing was done on a sample of PBMCs or T cells enriched from blood (not recorded which). The TCR originated in a woman between 25 and 40 years old who had recovered from COVID-19. The rearrangement joined TRBV5-8 to TRBJ2-7, with the D gene not confidently named. The CDR3 protein sequence reads: CASSLASYEQYF. The DNA is TGTGCCAGCAGCTTGGCGTCCTACGAGCAGTACTTC.